This TCR beta chain was captured in a study of CD8 T cells in Susac syndrome. The CDR3 is 15 residues long. From germline, CDR1 is SGHRS and CDR2 YFSETQ. V was pared by 1 base and J by 2 bases, with 10 bases between. It was with random hexamers that roughly 0.45 to 1 ug RNA was reverse transcribed. TCRdb independently ran MiXCR on the immunoSEQ multiplex PCR reads; one entry per CDR3 protein. The data hold about 85,000 distinct CDR3 sequences, with around 95% observed a single time. CD8+ and CD4+ T cells from blood underwent TCR beta sequencing. Sequenced: CD8+ T cells from PBMCs. The chain recombines TRBV5-1 with TRBJ1-5; D ambiguous. The TCR was taken from a human donor with Susac syndrome. The CDR3 region has the DNA TGCGCCAGCAGCTTGTTGGGTAACGGCAATCAGCCCCAGCATTTT. Amino acid sequence: CASSLLGNGNQPQHF.